Listed below are T cell receptor beta chains from one sample, sequenced in a study of blood T cell repertoires in COVID-19. Assay: immunoSEQ multiplex PCR; the TCRdb copy retains only in-frame clones and omits some. The sample includes about 49,000 clones, approximately 80% of them seen just once. Sequenced input: peripheral blood. Receptor source: an elderly woman with COVID-19, enrolled during active disease. Both conserved end residues are part of each CDR3.

v_call | cdr3_aa
TRBV6-4 | CASAGQGNGDTQYF
TRBV27 | CASYSAQGWNTEAFF
TRBV14 | CASSHRVVTDEQFF
TRBV19 | CASSIVYPGTGKPRGYNEQFF
TRBV5-5 | CASSTLGQSIYGYTF
TRBV19 | CASTQLAGAYNEQFF
TRBV7-8 | CASSLELGQHSSGANVLTF
TRBV19 | CASNPLAGGYNEQFF
TRBV28 | CASSQIYGAGDTQYF
TRBV6-5 | CASSYSGRGQETQYF
TRBV2 | CASSETSPSFLGVQPQHF
TRBV6-6 | CASSNRLVSTDTQYF
TRBV30 | CAWSVSGSHEQYF
TRBV7-8 | CASSLGGGLQYEKLFF
TRBV5-4 | CASSIQGVNYGYTF
TRBV6-2/TRBV6-3 | CASSRLAGVYEQYF
TRBV7-2 | CASSPPTASKYNEQFF
TRBV25-1 | CASKEDGRAGAQYF
TRBV6-6 | CASTPTGRPEAFF
TRBV3-1/TRBV3-2 | CASSPPGLEYNEQFF
TRBV30 | CAWSSGRKHNEQFF
TRBV19 | CASTLGQGAYEQYF
TRBV5-6 | CASSLQIQETQYF
TRBV7-9 | CASSPTGSSYEQYF
TRBV10-3 | CAISESGQGPDTQYF
TRBV28 | CASRLAGSGLAYEQYF
TRBV7-2 | CASSLQATGANVLTF
TRBV7-9 | CASSLTGISGNTIYF
TRBV14 | CASSQVPGYTEAFF
TRBV6-1 | CASADIVDTEAFF